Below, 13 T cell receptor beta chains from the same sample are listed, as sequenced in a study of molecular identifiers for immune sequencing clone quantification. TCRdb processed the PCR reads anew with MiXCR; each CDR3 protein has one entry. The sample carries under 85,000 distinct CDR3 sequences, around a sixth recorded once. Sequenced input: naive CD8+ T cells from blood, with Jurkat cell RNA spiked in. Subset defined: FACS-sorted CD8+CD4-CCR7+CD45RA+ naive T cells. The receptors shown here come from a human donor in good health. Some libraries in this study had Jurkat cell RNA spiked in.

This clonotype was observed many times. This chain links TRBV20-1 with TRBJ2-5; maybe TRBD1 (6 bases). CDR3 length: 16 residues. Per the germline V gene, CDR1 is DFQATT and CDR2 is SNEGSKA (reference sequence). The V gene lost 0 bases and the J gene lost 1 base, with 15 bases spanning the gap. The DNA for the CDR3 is TGCAGTGCTAGAGAACAGCTGGACAGAGTCCAAGAGACCCAGTACTTC. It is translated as CSAREQLDRVQETQYF.

This chain's CDR3 is CASSSTGTGSIRELFF. DNA of the CDR3: TGTGCCAGCAGTTCCACCGGGACAGGCAGCATCAGGGAGCTGTTTTTT. This chain links TRBV5-4 with TRBJ2-2, with 8 bases aligning to TRBD1. Germline CDR1 SGHNT, CDR2 YYREEE (reference sequence). The junction had 15 bases not matched to a gene; V was cut back by 5 bases and J by 9 bases. The CDR3 loop spans 16 amino acids.

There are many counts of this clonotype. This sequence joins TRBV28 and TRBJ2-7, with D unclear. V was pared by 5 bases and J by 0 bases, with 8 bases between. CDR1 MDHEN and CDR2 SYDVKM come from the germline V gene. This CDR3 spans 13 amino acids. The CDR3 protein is CASSPGRSYEQYF. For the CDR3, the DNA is TGTGCCAGCAGTCCGGGTCGCTCCTACGAGCAGTACTTC.

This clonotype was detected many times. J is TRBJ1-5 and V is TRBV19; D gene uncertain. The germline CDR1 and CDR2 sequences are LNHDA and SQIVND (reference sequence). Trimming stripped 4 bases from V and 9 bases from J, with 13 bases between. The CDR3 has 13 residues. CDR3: CASSNGLRGPQHF. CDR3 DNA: TGTGCCAGTAGTAACGGACTGCGGGGGCCCCAGCATTTT.

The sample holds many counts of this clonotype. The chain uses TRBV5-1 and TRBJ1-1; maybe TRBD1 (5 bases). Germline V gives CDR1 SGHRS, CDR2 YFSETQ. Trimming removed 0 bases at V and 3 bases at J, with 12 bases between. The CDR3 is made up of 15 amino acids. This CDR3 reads CASSLVARGDTEAFF. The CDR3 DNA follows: TGCGCCAGCAGCTTGGTTGCGCGGGGGGACACTGAAGCTTTCTTT.

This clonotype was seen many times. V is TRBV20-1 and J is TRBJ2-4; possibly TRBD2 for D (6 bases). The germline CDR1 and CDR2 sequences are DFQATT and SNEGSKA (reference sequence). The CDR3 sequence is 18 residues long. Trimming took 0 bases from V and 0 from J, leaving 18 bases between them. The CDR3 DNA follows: TGCAGTGCTAGAGATCCTCGGGCCACGGGGGAAGCCAAAAACATTCAGTACTTC. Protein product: CSARDPRATGEAKNIQYF.

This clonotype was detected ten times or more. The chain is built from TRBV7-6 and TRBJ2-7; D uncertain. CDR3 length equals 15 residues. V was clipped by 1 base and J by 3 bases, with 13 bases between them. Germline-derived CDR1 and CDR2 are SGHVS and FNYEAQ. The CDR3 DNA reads TGTGCCAGCAGCTTAGAGGGCACAGATAGCTACGAGCAGTACTTC. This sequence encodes CASSLEGTDSYEQYF.

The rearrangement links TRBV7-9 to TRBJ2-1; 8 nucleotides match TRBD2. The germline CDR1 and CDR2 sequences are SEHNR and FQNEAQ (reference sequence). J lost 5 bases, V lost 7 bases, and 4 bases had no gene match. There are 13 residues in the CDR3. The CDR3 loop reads CASTQLADNEQFF. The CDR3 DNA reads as TGTGCCAGCACCCAACTAGCGGACAATGAGCAGTTCTTC.

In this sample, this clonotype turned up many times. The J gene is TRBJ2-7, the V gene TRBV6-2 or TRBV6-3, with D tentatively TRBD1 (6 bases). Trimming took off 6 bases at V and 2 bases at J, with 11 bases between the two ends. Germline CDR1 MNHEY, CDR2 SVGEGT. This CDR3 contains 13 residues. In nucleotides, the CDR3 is TGTGCCAGCAGCCTGGACAGACCCTACGAGCAGTACTTC. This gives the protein CASSLDRPYEQYF.

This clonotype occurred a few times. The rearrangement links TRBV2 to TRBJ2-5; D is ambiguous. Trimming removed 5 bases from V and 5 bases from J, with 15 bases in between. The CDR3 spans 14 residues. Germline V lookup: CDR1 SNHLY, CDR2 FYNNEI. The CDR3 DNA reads TGTGCCAGCAGTCGAAGGCTCCTGAGTGAGACCCAGTACTTC. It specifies CASSRRLLSETQYF.

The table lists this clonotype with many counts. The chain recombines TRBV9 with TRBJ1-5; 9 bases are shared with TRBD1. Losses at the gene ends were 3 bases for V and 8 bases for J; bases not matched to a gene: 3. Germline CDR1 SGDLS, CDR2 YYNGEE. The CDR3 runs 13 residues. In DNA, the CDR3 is TGTGCCAGCAGCGCCACAGGGGGCGAGCCCCAGCATTTT. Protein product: CASSATGGEPQHF.

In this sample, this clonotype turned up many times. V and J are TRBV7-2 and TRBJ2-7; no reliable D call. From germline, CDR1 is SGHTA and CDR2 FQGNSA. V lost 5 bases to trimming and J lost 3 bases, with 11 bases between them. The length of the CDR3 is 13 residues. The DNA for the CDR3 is TGTGCCAGCAGCCAAAATACCGTCTACGAGCAGTACTTC. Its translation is CASSQNTVYEQYF.

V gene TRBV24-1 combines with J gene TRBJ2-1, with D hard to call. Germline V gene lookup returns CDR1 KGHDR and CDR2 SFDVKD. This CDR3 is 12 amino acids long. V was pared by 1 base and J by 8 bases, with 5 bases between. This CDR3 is CATSDFWDEQFF. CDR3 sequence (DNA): TGTGCCACCAGTGATTTTTGGGATGAGCAGTTCTTC.